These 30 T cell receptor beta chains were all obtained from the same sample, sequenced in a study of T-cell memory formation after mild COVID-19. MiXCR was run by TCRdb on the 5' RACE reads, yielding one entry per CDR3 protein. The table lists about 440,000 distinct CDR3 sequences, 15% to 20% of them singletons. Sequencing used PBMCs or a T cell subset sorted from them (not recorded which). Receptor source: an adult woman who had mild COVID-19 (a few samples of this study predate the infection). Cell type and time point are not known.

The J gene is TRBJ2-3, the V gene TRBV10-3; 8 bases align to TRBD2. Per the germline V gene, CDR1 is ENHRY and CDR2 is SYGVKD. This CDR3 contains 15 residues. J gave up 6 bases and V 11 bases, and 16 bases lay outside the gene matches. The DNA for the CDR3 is TGTGCCTCCGCGGGGGGAGCGGTGTCGCTGGATACGCAGTATTTT. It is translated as CASAGGAVSLDTQYF.

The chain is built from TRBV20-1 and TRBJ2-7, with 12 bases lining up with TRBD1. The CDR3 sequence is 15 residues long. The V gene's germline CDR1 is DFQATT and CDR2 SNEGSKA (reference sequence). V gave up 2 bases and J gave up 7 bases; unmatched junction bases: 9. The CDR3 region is CSARPWGQGADEQYF. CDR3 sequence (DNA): TGCAGTGCTAGACCTTGGGGACAGGGGGCAGATGAGCAGTACTTC.

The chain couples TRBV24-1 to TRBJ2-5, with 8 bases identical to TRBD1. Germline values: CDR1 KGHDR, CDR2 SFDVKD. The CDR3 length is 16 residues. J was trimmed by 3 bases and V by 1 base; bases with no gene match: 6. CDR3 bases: TGTGCCACCAGTGATTTAGCCCTGACAGGGGAAGAGACCCAGTACTTC. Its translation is CATSDLALTGEETQYF.

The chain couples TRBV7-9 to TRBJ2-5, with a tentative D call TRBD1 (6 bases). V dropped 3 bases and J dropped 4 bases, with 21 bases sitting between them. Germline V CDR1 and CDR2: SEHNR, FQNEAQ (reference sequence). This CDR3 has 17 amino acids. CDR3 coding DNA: TGTGCCAGCAGCTTCATCGGGACATCCTTAAAGGGAGAGACCCAGTACTTC. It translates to CASSFIGTSLKGETQYF. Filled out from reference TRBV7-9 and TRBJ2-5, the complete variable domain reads DTGVSQNPRHKITKRGQNVTFRCDPISEHNRLYWYRQTLGQGPEFLTYFQNEAQLEKSRLLSDRFSAERPKGSFSTLEIQRTEQGDSAMYLCASSFIGTSLKGETQYFGPGTRLLVL.

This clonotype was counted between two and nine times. CDR3 sequence reads: CASSSISKNTGGRQFF. The CDR3 DNA reads TGTGCCAGCAGCTCCATTAGTAAGAATACAGGGGGTAGGCAGTTCTTC. The rearrangement links TRBV11-3 to TRBJ2-1, with 8 bases lining up with TRBD1. There are 16 residues in the CDR3. From germline, CDR1 is SGHNT and CDR2 YENEEA. V shed 4 bases and J 12 bases; nucleotides not matched to a gene: 17.

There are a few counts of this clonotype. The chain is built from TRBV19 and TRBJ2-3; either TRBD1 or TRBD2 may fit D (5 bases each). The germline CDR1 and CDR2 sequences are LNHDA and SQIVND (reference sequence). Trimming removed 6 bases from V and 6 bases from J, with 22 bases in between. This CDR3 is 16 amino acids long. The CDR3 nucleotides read TGTGCCAGTAGCCCCCGAGGGGCCCCTCGAGCGGATACGCAGTATTTT. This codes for CASSPRGAPRADTQYF.

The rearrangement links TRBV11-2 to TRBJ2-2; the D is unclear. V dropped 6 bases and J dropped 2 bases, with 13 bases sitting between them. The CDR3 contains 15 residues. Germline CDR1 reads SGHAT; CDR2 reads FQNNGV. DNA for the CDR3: TGTGCCAGCAGTTCGCAGCTACTAAACACCGGGGAGCTGTTTTTT. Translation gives CASSSQLLNTGELFF.

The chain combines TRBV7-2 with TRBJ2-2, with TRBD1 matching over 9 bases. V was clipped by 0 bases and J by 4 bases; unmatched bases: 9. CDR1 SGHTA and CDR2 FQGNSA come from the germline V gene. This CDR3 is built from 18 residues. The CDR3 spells CASSLASWTGVSTGELFF. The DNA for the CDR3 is TGTGCCAGCAGCTTAGCGTCGTGGACAGGGGTCAGCACCGGGGAGCTGTTTTTT.

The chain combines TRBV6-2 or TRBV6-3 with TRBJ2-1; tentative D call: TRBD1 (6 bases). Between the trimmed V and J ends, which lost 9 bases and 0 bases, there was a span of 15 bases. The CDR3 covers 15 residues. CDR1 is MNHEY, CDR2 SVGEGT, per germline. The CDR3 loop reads CARRWTASSYNEQFF. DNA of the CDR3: TGTGCCAGGAGGTGGACAGCCAGCTCCTACAATGAGCAGTTCTTC.

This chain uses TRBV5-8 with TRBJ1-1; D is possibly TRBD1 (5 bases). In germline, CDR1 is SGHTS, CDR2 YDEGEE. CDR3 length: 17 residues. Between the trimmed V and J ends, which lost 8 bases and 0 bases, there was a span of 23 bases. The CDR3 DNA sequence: TGTGCCAGTCGGGGGAGGGTGGGTCGAGGAATGAACACTGAAGCTTTCTTT. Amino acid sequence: CASRGRVGRGMNTEAFF. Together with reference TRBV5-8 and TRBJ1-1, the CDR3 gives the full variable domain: EAGVTQSPTHLIKTRGQQATLRCSPISGHTSVYWYQQALGLGLQFLLWYDEGEERNRGNFPPRFSGRQFPNYSSELNVNALELEDSALYLCASRGRVGRGMNTEAFFGQGTRLTVV.

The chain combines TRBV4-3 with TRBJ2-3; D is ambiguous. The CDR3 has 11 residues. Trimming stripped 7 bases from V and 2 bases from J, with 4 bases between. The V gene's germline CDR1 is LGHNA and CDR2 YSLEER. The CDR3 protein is CASNPTDTQYF. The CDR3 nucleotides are TGCGCCAGCAACCCCACAGATACGCAGTATTTT.

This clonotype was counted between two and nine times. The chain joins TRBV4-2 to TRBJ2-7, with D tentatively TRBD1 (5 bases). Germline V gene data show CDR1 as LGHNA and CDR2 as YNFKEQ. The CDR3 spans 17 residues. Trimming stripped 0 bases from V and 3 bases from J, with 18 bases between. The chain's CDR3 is CASSQEFQGFPGYEQYF. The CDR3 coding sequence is TGTGCCAGCAGCCAAGAGTTCCAGGGCTTCCCCGGCTACGAGCAGTACTTC.

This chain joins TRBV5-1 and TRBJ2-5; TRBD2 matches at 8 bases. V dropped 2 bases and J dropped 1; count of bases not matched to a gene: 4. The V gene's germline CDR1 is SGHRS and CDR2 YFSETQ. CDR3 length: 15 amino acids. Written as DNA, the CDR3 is TGCGCCAGCAGCTTTAAGGCGGGGGGCCAAGAGACCCAGTACTTC. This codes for CASSFKAGGQETQYF.

The CDR3 DNA follows: TGCGCCAGCAGCTTGGAAGCAGGGTTGGACACCGGGGAGCTGTTTTTT. Translated, it gives CASSLEAGLDTGELFF. The chain recombines TRBV5-1 with TRBJ2-2, with D perhaps TRBD1 (5 bases). The ends were cut back, 0 bases at V and 3 bases at J, with 12 bases in the middle. The germline V gene encodes CDR1 SGHRS and CDR2 YFSETQ. This CDR3 is 16 amino acids long.

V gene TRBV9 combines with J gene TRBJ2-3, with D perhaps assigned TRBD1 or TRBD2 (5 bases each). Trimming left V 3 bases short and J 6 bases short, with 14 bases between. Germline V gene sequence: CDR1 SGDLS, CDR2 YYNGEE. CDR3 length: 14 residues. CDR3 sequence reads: CASSEGTRPDTQYF. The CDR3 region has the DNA TGTGCCAGCAGCGAGGGGACCCGCCCGGATACGCAGTATTTT. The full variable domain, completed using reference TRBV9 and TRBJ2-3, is DSGVTQTPKHLITATGQRVTLRCSPRSGDLSVYWYQQSLDQGLQFLIQYYNGEERAKGNILERFSAQQFPDLHSELNLSSLELGDSALYFCASSEGTRPDTQYFGPGTRLTVL.

CDR3 nucleotides: TGTGCCAGCAGACCATCGGGGGGGTCCGCCGGGGAGCTGTTTTTT. It is translated as CASRPSGGSAGELFF. The chain has TRBV7-3 and TRBJ2-2; 8 nucleotides match TRBD2. V lost 6 bases, J lost 6 bases, and 9 bases stayed unmatched. Germline CDR1 SGHTA, CDR2 FQGTGA. This CDR3 is 15 amino acids long.

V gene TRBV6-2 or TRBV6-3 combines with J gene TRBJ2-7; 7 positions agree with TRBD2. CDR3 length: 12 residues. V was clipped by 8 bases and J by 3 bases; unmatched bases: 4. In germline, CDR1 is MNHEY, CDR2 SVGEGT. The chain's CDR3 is CASEGGHYEQYF. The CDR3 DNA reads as TGTGCCAGCGAGGGAGGGCACTACGAGCAGTACTTC.

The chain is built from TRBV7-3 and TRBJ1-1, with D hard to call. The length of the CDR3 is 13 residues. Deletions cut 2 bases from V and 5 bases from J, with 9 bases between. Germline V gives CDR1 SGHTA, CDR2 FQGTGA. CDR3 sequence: CASSLLPGTEAFF. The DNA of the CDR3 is TGTGCCAGCAGCTTACTACCGGGGACTGAAGCTTTCTTT. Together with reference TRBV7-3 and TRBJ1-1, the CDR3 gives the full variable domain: GAGVSQTPSNKVTEKGKYVELRCDPISGHTALYWYRQSLGQGPEFLIYFQGTGAADDSGLPNDRFFAVRPEGSVSTLKIQRTERGDSAVYLCASSLLPGTEAFFGQGTRLTVV.

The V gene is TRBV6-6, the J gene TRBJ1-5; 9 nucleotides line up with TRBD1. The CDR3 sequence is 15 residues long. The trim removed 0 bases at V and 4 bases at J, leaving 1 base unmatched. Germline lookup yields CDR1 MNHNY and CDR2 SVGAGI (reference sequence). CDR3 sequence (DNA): TGTGCCAGCAGTTACTCGGGGACAGGGAATCAGCCCCAGCATTTT. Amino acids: CASSYSGTGNQPQHF.

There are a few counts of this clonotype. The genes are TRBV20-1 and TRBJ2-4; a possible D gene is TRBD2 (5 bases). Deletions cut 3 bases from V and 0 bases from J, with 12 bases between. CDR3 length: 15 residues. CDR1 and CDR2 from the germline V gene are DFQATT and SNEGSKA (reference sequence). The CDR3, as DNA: TGCAGTGCTAGTCGAGCGGAGCTAGCCAAAAACATTCAGTACTTC. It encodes CSASRAELAKNIQYF.

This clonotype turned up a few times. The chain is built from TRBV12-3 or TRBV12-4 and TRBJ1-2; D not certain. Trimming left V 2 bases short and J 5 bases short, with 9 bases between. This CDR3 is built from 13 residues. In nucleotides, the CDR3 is TGTGCCAGCAGTTTACGGGCTACATATGGCTACACCTTC. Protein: CASSLRATYGYTF.

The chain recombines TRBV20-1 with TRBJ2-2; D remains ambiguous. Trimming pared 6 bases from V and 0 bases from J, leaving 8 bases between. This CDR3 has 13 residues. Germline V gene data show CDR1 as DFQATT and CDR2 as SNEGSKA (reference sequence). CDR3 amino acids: CSARYSNTGELFF. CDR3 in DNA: TGCAGTGCCCGATATTCGAACACCGGGGAGCTGTTTTTT.

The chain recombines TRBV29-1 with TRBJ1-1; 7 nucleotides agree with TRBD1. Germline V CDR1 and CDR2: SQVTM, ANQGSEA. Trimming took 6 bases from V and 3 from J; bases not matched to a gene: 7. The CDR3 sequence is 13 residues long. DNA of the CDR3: TGCAGCGTCAACAGGGGCTCACACACTGAAGCTTTCTTT. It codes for CSVNRGSHTEAFF.

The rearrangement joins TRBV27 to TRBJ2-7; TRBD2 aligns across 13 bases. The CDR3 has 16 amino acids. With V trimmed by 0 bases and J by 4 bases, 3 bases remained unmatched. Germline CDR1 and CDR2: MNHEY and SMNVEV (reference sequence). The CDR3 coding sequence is TGTGCCAGCAGTTTATCAGGGACTAGCGGGATGTACGAGCAGTACTTC. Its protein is CASSLSGTSGMYEQYF.

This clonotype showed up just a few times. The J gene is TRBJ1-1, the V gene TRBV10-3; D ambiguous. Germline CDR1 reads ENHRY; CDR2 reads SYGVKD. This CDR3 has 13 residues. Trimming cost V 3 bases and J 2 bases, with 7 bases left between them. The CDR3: CAISDPRNTEAFF. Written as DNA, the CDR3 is TGTGCCATCAGTGACCCTCGAAACACTGAAGCTTTCTTT.

Here the CDR3 DNA reads TGCAGCGTTGGTTATCAGGGGGGAGTGGATGGCACAGATACGCAGTATTTT. Translating gives CSVGYQGGVDGTDTQYF. This chain joins TRBV29-1 and TRBJ2-3; the D gene is possibly TRBD1 (7 bases). Trimming pared 4 bases from V and 1 base from J, leaving 21 bases between. The CDR3 totals 17 residues. Germline loops: CDR1 SQVTM, CDR2 ANQGSEA.

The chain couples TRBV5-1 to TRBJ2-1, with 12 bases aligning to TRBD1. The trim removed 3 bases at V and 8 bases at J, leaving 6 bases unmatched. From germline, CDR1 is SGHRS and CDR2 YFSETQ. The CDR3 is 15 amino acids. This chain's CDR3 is CASSSRDRGRYEQFF. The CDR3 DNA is TGCGCCAGCAGCTCCCGGGACAGGGGGCGATATGAGCAGTTCTTC. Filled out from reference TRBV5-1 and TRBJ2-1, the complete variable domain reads KAGVTQTPRYLIKTRGQQVTLSCSPISGHRSVSWYQQTPGQGLQFLFEYFSETQRNKGNFPGRFSGRQFSNSRSEMNVSTLELGDSALYLCASSSRDRGRYEQFFGPGTRLTVL.

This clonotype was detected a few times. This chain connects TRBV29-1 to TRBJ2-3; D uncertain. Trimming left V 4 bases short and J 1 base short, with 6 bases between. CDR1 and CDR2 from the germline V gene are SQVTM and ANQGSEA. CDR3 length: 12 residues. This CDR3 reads CSVVVGTDTQYF. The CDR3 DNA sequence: TGCAGCGTTGTGGTTGGCACAGATACGCAGTATTTT.

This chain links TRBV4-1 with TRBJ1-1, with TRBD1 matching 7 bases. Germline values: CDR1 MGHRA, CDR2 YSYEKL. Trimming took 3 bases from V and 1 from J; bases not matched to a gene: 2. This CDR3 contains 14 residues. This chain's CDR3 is CASSHGQANTEAFF. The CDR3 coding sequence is TGCGCCAGCAGCCACGGACAGGCGAACACTGAAGCTTTCTTT.

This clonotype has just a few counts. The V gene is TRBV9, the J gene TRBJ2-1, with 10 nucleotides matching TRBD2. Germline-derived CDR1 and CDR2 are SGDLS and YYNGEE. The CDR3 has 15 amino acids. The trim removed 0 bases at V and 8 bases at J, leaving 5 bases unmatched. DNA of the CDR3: TGTGCCAGCAGCGTAGCGGCTAGCGGGGGACATGAGCAGTTCTTC. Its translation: CASSVAASGGHEQFF.